Shown below are 13 T cell receptor beta chains from a single sample sequenced in a study of T-cell memory formation after mild COVID-19. TCRdb independently ran MiXCR on the 5' RACE reads; one entry per CDR3 protein. The sample holds about 190,000 distinct CDR3 sequences, approximately 20% seen once. Sequencing input: PBMCs or a T cell subset sorted from them (not recorded which). The receptors stem from an adult woman who had mild COVID-19 (a few samples of this study predate the infection). Cell type and time point are not known.

This sequence joins TRBV10-2 and TRBJ2-1; perhaps D is TRBD1 or TRBD2 (5 bases each). The germline V gene has CDR1 WSHSY and CDR2 SAAADI. Trimming removed 8 bases at V and 5 bases at J, with 22 bases between. The CDR3 sequence is 16 residues long. The CDR3 reads CASGQPGTQTNNEQFF. Written as DNA, the CDR3 is TGCGCCAGCGGCCAACCCGGGACCCAGACTAACAATGAGCAGTTCTTC.

V usage is TRBV10-3 and J usage is TRBJ2-2; tentative D call: TRBD2 (6 bases). With 11 bases removed from V and 6 bases from J, the gap between germline ends came to 22 bases. This CDR3 comprises 15 residues. From germline, CDR1 is ENHRY and CDR2 SYGVKD. CDR3 DNA: TGTGCCTCGGCAGGGACTTCGAGGGAGGCCGGGGAGCTGTTTTTT. Translating gives CASAGTSREAGELFF.

CDR3 residues: CSVRGARSNQPQHF. CDR3 nucleotides: TGCAGCGTTCGAGGGGCCAGGAGCAATCAGCCCCAGCATTTT. This sequence joins TRBV29-1 and TRBJ1-5; tentative D call: TRBD1 (5 bases). CDR3 length equals 14 residues. V was clipped by 5 bases and J by 1 base, with 12 bases between them. Germline CDR1 and CDR2: SQVTM and ANQGSEA.

The table lists this clonotype with a few counts. The rearrangement joins TRBV6-5 to TRBJ1-2, with a possible D match to TRBD1 (6 bases). Germline values: CDR1 MNHEY, CDR2 SVGAGI. This CDR3 is 13 amino acids long. Trimming shortened V by 6 bases and J by 4 bases, and 12 bases separated the two germline ends. The DNA of the CDR3 is TGTGCCAGCAGGGTACAGGGACGCTATGGCTACACCTTC. Amino acid sequence: CASRVQGRYGYTF.

This clonotype was detected a few times. The chain carries TRBV15 and TRBJ1-2, with D perhaps TRBD1 (6 bases). CDR1 and CDR2 (germline): LNHNV, YYDKDF (reference sequence). The germline V and J ends were trimmed by 8 bases and 4 bases, with 20 bases remaining between them. There are 15 residues in the CDR3. CDR3 coding DNA: TGTGCCACCCGGGGGGGCGGGGCGCGGGGCTATGGCTACACCTTC. Amino acid sequence: CATRGGGARGYGYTF.

This clonotype was counted a few times. The V call is TRBV11-3, the J call TRBJ2-4; D is perhaps TRBD1 or TRBD2 (5 bases each). CDR1 and CDR2 from the germline V gene are SGHNT and YENEEA. CDR3 length: 13 residues. The germline V and J ends were trimmed by 5 bases and 9 bases, with 14 bases remaining between them. The CDR3 region has the DNA TGTGCCAGCAGCCCAGGGAACCGGGGCATTCAGTACTTC. This sequence encodes CASSPGNRGIQYF.

The genes are TRBV7-9 and TRBJ2-7; 13 bases line up with TRBD2. Germline-derived CDR1 and CDR2 are SEHNR and FQNEAQ (reference sequence). The V segment lost 1 base and the J segment 5 bases; nucleotides outside the gene matches: 17. The CDR3 runs 20 residues. The CDR3: CASSLVILSTSGRLRHEQYF. The CDR3 nucleotides are TGTGCCAGCAGCTTAGTTATTCTATCGACTAGCGGGAGGCTTAGGCACGAGCAGTACTTC.

This clonotype was counted only a few times. The V and J genes are TRBV29-1 and TRBJ1-1; 7 bases line up with TRBD1. The length of the CDR3 is 13 residues. Germline V gene data show CDR1 as SQVTM and CDR2 as ANQGSEA. Trimming cost V 7 bases and J 1 base; bases outside gene matches: 6. The CDR3 coding sequence is TGCAGCGCCCAGGGGGTAGCGAACACTGAAGCTTTCTTT. Protein sequence: CSAQGVANTEAFF.

This clonotype has at least ten counts. CDR3: CASSRGTDTQYF. CDR3 coding DNA: TGTGCCAGCTCACGGGGCACAGATACGCAGTATTTT. The chain has TRBV18 and TRBJ2-3; D gene ambiguous. Looked up from germline, CDR1 is KGHSH and CDR2 is LQKENI. V dropped 4 bases and J dropped 1 base, with 3 bases sitting between them. This CDR3 contains 12 residues.

There are a few counts of this clonotype. The genes are TRBV6-5 and TRBJ1-2, with unresolved D. Germline lookup yields CDR1 MNHEY and CDR2 SVGAGI. The germline V and J ends were trimmed by 2 bases and 0 bases, with 4 bases remaining between them. CDR3 length: 13 residues. The CDR3 reads CASSYESNYGYTF. The DNA for the CDR3 is TGTGCCAGCAGTTACGAGTCTAACTATGGCTACACCTTC.

The chain joins TRBV6-5 to TRBJ2-7; 10 nucleotides agree with TRBD1. Germline V gives CDR1 MNHEY, CDR2 SVGAGI. This CDR3 comprises 15 residues. After removal of 6 bases from V and 3 bases from J, the junction contained 8 bases not matched to a gene. This chain's CDR3 is CASRPTGGIGYEQYF. Written as DNA, the CDR3 is TGTGCCAGCAGACCGACAGGGGGCATCGGCTACGAGCAGTACTTC.

The V gene is TRBV7-2, the J gene TRBJ1-6, with TRBD1 identical over 10 bases. Germline V lookup: CDR1 SGHTA, CDR2 FQGNSA. This CDR3 region has 23 residues. The J segment lost 0 bases and the V segment lost 5 bases, leaving 22 bases of the junction unmatched. The DNA of the CDR3 is TGTGCCAGCAGCCAATCCGGGACAGGGGCTAACTTCCAGGGGGGCTCCTATAATTCACCCCTCCACTTT. Its translation is CASSQSGTGANFQGGSYNSPLHF.

This clonotype was detected a few times. The chain links TRBV7-2 to TRBJ2-3, with 13 bases identical to TRBD2. The V segment lost 8 bases and the J segment 0 bases; nucleotides outside the gene matches: 11. CDR3 length: 18 residues. CDR1 SGHTA and CDR2 FQGNSA come from the germline V gene. The CDR3 nucleotides read TGTGCCAGCTCTAAAAGACCGACTAGCGGGGGGAGCACAGATACGCAGTATTTT. It translates to CASSKRPTSGGSTDTQYF.